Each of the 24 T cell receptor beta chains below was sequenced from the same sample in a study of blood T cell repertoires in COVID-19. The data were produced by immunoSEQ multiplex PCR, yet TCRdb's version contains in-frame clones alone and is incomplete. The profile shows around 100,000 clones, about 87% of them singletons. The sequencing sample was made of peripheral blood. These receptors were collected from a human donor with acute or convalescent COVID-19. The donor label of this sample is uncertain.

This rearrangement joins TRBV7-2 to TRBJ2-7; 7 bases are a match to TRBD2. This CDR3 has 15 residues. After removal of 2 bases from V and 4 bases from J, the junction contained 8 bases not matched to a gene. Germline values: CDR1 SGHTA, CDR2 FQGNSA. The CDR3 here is CASSLTAGVRYEQYF. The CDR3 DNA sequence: TGTGCCAGCAGCTTAACGGCGGGGGTGAGGTACGAGCAGTACTTC.

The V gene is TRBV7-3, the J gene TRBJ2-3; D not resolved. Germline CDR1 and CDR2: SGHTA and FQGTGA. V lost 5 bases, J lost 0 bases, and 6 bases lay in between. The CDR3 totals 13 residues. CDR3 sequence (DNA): TGTGCCAGCAGCCCCCCTAGCACAGATACGCAGTATTTT. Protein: CASSPPSTDTQYF.

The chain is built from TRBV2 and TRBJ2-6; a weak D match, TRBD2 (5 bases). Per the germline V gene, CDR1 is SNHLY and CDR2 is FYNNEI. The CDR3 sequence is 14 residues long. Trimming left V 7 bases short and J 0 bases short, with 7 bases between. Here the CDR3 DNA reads TGTGCCAGCAAGCGGATCTCTGGGGCCAACGTCCTGACTTTC. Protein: CASKRISGANVLTF.

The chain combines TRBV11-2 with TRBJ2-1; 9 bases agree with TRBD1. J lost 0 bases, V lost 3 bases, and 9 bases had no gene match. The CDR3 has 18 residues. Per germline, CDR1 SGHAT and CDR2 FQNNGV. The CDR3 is CASSFKGQGIYSYNEQFF. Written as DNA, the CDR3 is TGTGCCAGCAGCTTCAAAGGACAGGGGATATACTCCTACAATGAGCAGTTCTTC.

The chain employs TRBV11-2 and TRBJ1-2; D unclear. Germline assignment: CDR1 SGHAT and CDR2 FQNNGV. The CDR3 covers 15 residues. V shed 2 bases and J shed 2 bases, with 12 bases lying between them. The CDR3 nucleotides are TGTGCCAGCAGCTTACCTTCAGGAGGAAACTATGGCTACACCTTC. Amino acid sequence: CASSLPSGGNYGYTF.

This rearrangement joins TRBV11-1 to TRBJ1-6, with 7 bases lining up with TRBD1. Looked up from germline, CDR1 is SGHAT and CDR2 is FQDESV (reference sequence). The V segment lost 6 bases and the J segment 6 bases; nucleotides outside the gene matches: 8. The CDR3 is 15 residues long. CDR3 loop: CASSTTGTANSPLHF. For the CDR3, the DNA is TGTGCCAGCAGTACCACCGGGACAGCTAATTCACCCCTCCACTTT.

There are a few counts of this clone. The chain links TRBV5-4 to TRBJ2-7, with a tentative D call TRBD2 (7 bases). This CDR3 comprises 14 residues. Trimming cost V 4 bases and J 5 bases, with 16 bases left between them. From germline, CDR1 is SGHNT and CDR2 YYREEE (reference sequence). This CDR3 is CASSRPGGRNEQYF. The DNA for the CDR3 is TGTGCCAGCAGCAGACCGGGGGGCAGGAACGAGCAGTACTTC.

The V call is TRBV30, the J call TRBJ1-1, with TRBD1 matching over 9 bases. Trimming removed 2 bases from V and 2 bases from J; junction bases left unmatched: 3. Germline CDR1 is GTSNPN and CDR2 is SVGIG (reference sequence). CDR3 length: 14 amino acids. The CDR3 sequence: CAWSLTGGNTEAFF. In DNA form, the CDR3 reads TGTGCCTGGAGTTTAACAGGGGGCAACACTGAAGCTTTCTTT.

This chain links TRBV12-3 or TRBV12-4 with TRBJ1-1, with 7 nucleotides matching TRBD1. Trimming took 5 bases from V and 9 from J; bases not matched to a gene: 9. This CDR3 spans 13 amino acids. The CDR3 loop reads CASSLLHRGQAFF. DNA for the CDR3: TGTGCCAGCAGTCTCCTTCACAGGGGACAAGCTTTCTTT.

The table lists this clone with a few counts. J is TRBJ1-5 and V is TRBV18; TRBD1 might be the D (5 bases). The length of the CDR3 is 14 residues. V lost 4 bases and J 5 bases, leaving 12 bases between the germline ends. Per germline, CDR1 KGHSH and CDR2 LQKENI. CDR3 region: CASSRVPGDQPQHF. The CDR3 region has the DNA TGTGCCAGCTCACGGGTGCCGGGGGATCAGCCCCAGCATTTT.

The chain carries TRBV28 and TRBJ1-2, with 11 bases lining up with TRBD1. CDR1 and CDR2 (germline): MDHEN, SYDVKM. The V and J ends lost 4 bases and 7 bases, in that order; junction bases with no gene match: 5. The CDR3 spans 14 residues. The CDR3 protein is CASSSGQGEGGYTF. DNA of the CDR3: TGTGCCAGCAGTTCGGGACAGGGGGAGGGTGGCTACACCTTC.

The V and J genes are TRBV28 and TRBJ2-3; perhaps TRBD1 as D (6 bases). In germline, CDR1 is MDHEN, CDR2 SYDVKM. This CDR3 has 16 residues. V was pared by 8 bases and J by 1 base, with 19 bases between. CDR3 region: CASGRERGWGTDTQYF. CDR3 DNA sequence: TGTGCCAGCGGGAGAGAAAGGGGGTGGGGCACAGATACGCAGTATTTT. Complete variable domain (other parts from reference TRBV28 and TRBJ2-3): DVKVTQSSRYLVKRTGEKVFLECVQDMDHENMFWYRQDPGLGLRLIYFSYDVKMKEKGDIPEGYSVSREKKERFSLILESASTNQTSMYLCASGRERGWGTDTQYFGPGTRLTVL.

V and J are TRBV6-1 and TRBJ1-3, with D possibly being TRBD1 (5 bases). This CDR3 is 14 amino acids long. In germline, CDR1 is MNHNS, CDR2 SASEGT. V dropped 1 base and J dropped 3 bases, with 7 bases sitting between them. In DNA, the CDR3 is TGTGCCAGCAGTGAAGGGAGGGGTGGAAACACCATATATTTT. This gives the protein CASSEGRGGNTIYF.

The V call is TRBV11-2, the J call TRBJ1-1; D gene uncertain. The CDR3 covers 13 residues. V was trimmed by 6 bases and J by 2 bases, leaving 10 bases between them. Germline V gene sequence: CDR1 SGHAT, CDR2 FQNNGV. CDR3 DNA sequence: TGTGCCAGCAGTCCCCCGGGAAACACTGAAGCTTTCTTT. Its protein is CASSPPGNTEAFF.

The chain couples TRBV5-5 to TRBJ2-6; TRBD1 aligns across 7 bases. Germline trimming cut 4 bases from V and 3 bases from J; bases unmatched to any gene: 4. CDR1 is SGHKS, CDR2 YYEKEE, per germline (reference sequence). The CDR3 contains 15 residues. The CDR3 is CASSQGGGGANVLTF. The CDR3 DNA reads TGTGCCAGCAGCCAAGGGGGCGGTGGGGCCAACGTCCTGACTTTC.

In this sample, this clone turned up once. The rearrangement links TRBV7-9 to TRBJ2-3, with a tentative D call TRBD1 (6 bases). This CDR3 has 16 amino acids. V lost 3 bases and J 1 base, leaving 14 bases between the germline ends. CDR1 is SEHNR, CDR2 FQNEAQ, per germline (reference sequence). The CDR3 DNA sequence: TGTGCCAGCAGCTTGGGACACCTCTTAGGCACAGATACGCAGTATTTT. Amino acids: CASSLGHLLGTDTQYF. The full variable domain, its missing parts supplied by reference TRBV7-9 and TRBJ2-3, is DTGVSQNPRHKITKRGQNVTFRCDPISEHNRLYWYRQTLGQGPEFLTYFQNEAQLEKSRLLSDRFSAERPKGSFSTLEIQRTEQGDSAMYLCASSLGHLLGTDTQYFGPGTRLTVL.

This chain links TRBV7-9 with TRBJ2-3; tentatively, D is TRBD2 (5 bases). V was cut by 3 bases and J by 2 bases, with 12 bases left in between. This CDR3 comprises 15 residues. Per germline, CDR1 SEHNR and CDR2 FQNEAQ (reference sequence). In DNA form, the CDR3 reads TGTGCCAGCAGCTTTAGTGGACTCGTCACAGATACGCAGTATTTT. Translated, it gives CASSFSGLVTDTQYF.

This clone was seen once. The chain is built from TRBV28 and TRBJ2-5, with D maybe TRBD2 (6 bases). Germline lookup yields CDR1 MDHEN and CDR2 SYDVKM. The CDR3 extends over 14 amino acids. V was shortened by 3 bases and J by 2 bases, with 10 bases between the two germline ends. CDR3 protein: CASSFGGEQETQYF. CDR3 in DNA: TGTGCCAGCAGTTTCGGAGGGGAACAAGAGACCCAGTACTTC.

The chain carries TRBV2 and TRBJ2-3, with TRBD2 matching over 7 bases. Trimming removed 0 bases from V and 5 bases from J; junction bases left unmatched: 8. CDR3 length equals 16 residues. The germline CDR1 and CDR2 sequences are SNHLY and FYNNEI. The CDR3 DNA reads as TGTGCCAGCAGTGAAGCGGGAGGGTATAATGGAGATACGCAGTATTTT. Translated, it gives CASSEAGGYNGDTQYF. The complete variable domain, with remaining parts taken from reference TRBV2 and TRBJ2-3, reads EPEVTQTPSHQVTQMGQEVILRCVPISNHLYFYWYRQILGQKVEFLVSFYNNEISEKSEIFDDQFSVERPDGSNFTLKIRSTKLEDSAMYFCASSEAGGYNGDTQYFGPGTRLTVL.

As DNA, the CDR3 is TGTGCCAGCCCGTCTCACACTGAAGCTTTCTTT. Its protein is CASPSHTEAFF. The chain is built from TRBV27 and TRBJ1-1, with no clear D. This CDR3 contains 11 residues. Germline-derived CDR1 and CDR2 are MNHEY and SMNVEV (reference sequence). Between the trimmed V and J ends, which lost 8 bases and 3 bases, there was a span of 7 bases.

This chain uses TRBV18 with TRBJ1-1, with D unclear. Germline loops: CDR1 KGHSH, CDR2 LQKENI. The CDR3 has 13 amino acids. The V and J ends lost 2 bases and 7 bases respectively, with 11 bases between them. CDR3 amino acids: CASSPGSIIEAFF. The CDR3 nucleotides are TGTGCCAGCTCACCAGGGAGTATCATTGAAGCTTTCTTT.

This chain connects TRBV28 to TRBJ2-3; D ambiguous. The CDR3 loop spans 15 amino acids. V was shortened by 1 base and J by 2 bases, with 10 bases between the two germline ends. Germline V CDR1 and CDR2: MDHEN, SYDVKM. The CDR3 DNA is TGTGCCAGCAGTTTATCCCAGGTGCACACAGATACGCAGTATTTT. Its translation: CASSLSQVHTDTQYF.

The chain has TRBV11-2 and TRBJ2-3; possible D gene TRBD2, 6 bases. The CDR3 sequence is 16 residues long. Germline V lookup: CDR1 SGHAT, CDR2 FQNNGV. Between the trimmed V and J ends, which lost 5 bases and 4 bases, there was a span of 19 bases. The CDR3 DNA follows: TGTGCCAGCAGCCTACAAGGTAGGCCGGGGGCAGATACGCAGTATTTT. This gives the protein CASSLQGRPGADTQYF.

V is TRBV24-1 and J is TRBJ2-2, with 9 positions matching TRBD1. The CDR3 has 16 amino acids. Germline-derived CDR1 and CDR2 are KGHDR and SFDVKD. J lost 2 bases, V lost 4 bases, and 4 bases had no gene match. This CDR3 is CATSEPGQGNTGELFF. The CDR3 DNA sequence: TGTGCCACCAGTGAGCCGGGACAGGGAAACACCGGGGAGCTGTTTTTT.